These 25 T cell receptor beta chains were all obtained from the same sample, sequenced in a study of T-cell reconstitution after alpha-beta-depleted transplantation in children. A library of TCRbeta sequences, prepared with unique molecular identifiers, was generated. TCRdb re-called the PCR reads with MiXCR, one entry per CDR3 protein. Here the sample spans approximately 300,000 distinct CDR3 sequences, roughly 11% being singletons. The source was peripheral blood, collected 180 days after TCRalphabeta/CD19-depleted stem cell transplant. The receptors were gathered from a male patient aged 2 to 9 who had a stem cell transplant for chronic granulomatous disease, so the T cells may come from the graft donor.

This clonotype was detected many times. The chain employs TRBV2 and TRBJ2-7; possible D gene TRBD1, 6 bases. CDR3 length: 12 residues. Germline CDR1 reads SNHLY; CDR2 reads FYNNEI. The V gene lost 8 bases and the J gene lost 0 bases, with 8 bases spanning the gap. The chain's CDR3 is CASGTPSYEQYF. In nucleotides, the CDR3 is TGTGCCAGCGGGACACCCTCCTACGAGCAGTACTTC. The full variable domain, its missing parts supplied by reference TRBV2 and TRBJ2-7, is EPEVTQTPSHQVTQMGQEVILRCVPISNHLYFYWYRQILGQKVEFLVSFYNNEISEKSEIFDDQFSVERPDGSNFTLKIRSTKLEDSAMYFCASGTPSYEQYFGPGTRLTVT.

This clonotype was seen more than once but under ten times. The chain links TRBV30 to TRBJ2-1; D gene unclear. The CDR3 has 14 amino acids. The V gene's germline CDR1 is GTSNPN and CDR2 SVGIG (reference sequence). V was clipped by 2 bases and J by 0 bases, with 8 bases between them. CDR3 in amino acids: CAWSLGSSYNEQFF. CDR3 DNA sequence: TGTGCCTGGAGTTTGGGTAGCTCCTACAATGAGCAGTTCTTC.

For this clonotype: This could be a read error, since a much larger clone is one nucleotide away. The chain has TRBV15 and TRBJ2-7, with a weak D call TRBD1 (5 bases). The CDR3 consists of 14 residues. Germline CDR1 and CDR2: LNHNV and YYDKDF (reference sequence). This chain's CDR3 is CATSRGMGPYEQSF. CDR3 DNA: TGTGCCACCAGCAGAGGAATGGGGCCCTACGAGCAGTCCTTC.

This sequence joins TRBV3-1 and TRBJ2-1; possibly TRBD2 for D (6 bases). V was shortened by 0 bases and J by 0 bases, with 9 bases between the two germline ends. The germline gives CDR1 LGHDT, CDR2 YNNKEL (reference sequence). The CDR3 is made up of 16 amino acids. The CDR3 is CASSQDRRGSYNEQFF. The CDR3, as DNA: TGTGCCAGCAGCCAAGATCGGCGGGGCTCCTACAATGAGCAGTTCTTC.

In this sample, this clonotype turned up many times. V is TRBV27 and J is TRBJ2-7, with D perhaps TRBD2 (6 bases). The CDR3 totals 13 residues. With 2 bases removed from V and 4 bases from J, the gap between germline ends came to 9 bases. Germline V gene data show CDR1 as MNHEY and CDR2 as SMNVEV (reference sequence). CDR3 coding DNA: TGTGCCAGCAGTTTAGAGGAGGGGTACGAGCAGTACTTC. Translating gives CASSLEEGYEQYF.

This clonotype was detected many times. The chain uses TRBV2 and TRBJ2-3; no reliable D call. V lost 4 bases and J 1 base, leaving 6 bases between the germline ends. Germline values: CDR1 SNHLY, CDR2 FYNNEI. The CDR3 spans 13 residues. The CDR3 region is CASSAEGTDTQYF. CDR3 nucleotides: TGTGCCAGCAGTGCGGAAGGCACAGATACGCAGTATTTT.

For this clonotype: The limits of the CDR3 on the DNA are not certain, so only TCRdb's listed CDR3 is given. CDR3 protein: CASILDGAGDEQFF. This chain connects TRBV6-5 to TRBJ2-1. Both ends counted, the CDR3 spans 14 residues. Germline assignment: CDR1 MNHEY and CDR2 SVGAGI.

This clonotype appeared a few times. The gene calls are TRBV18 and TRBJ2-5; D ambiguous. The CDR3 length is 13 residues. Germline CDR1 KGHSH, CDR2 LQKENI. Trimming removed 0 bases at V and 5 bases at J, with 7 bases between. CDR3 coding DNA: TGTGCCAGCTCACCACCCCATCATGAGACCCAGTACTTC. It codes for CASSPPHHETQYF.

This chain connects TRBV4-3 to TRBJ2-7, with TRBD2 matching 10 bases. V lost 4 bases and J lost 3; bases outside the gene matches: 6. This CDR3 comprises 15 residues. Germline CDR1 LGHNA, CDR2 YSLEER. CDR3 region: CASSPGLADHYEQYF. The CDR3 DNA is TGCGCCAGCAGCCCTGGACTAGCGGATCACTACGAGCAGTACTTC.

This clonotype was seen many times. J is TRBJ2-1 and V is TRBV20-1; weak D call: TRBD2 (5 bases). Between the trimmed V and J ends, which lost 6 bases and 7 bases, there was a span of 16 bases. The CDR3 spans 13 residues. The germline CDR1 and CDR2 sequences are DFQATT and SNEGSKA (reference sequence). As DNA, the CDR3 is TGCAGTGCCAGAAGGTCCCCGGGGAATGAGCAGTTCTTC. Protein product: CSARRSPGNEQFF.

This clonotype was observed at least ten times. This chain links TRBV7-8 with TRBJ2-3; tentatively, D is TRBD1 or TRBD2 (5 bases each). The CDR3 totals 16 residues. V was shortened by 10 bases and J by 3 bases, with 23 bases between the two germline ends. The germline CDR1 and CDR2 sequences are SGHVS and FQNEAQ. DNA of the CDR3: TGTGCCACGACTTACCAAGGGGACCCTGGGACAGATACGCAGTATTTT. This translates into CATTYQGDPGTDTQYF.

At least ten counts were recorded for this clonotype. The chain has TRBV7-6 and TRBJ2-3; D remains ambiguous. The length of the CDR3 is 14 residues. CDR1 and CDR2 (germline): SGHVS, FNYEAQ. V lost 0 bases to trimming and J lost 2 bases, with 6 bases between them. The CDR3 spells CASSLAGNTDTQYF. DNA of the CDR3: TGTGCCAGCAGCTTAGCGGGGAACACAGATACGCAGTATTTT.

This clonotype has only a few counts. The chain links TRBV11-2 to TRBJ2-7, with 10 bases lining up with TRBD2. V shed 5 bases, J shed 6 bases, and the junction held 4 bases outside the gene matches. This CDR3 is 13 amino acids long. Looked up from germline, CDR1 is SGHAT and CDR2 is FQNNGV. The CDR3 sequence: CASSPRTSGEQYF. In DNA, the CDR3 is TGTGCCAGCAGCCCTCGGACTAGCGGCGAGCAGTACTTC. Full variable domain (missing parts from reference TRBV11-2 and TRBJ2-7): EAGVAQSPRYKIIEKRQSVAFWCNPISGHATLYWYQQILGQGPKLLIQFQNNGVVDDSQLPKDRFSAERLKGVDSTLKIQPAKLEDSAVYLCASSPRTSGEQYFGPGTRLTVT.

This clonotype showed up just once. Just one base apart from a much larger clone, this may be a read error. V gene TRBV29-1 combines with J gene TRBJ2-3; D ambiguous. The CDR3 is 13 amino acids. Germline values: CDR1 SQVTM, CDR2 ANQGSEA. CDR3 nucleotides: TGCAGCGTGACCCCCGGAACAGAACGTACGCCGTATTTT. Translated: CSVTPGTERTPYF.

Ten or more counts support this clonotype. This chain uses TRBV12-3 or TRBV12-4 with TRBJ2-5, with 9 bases lining up with TRBD1. V trimming: 6 bases; J trimming: 4 bases; junction bases outside the gene matches: 3. The CDR3 contains 13 residues. The CDR3 nucleotides read TGTGCCAGCAGGAGGACAGGGGTAGAGACCCAGTACTTC. Its translation: CASRRTGVETQYF.

This clonotype was seen many times. The V call is TRBV10-3, the J call TRBJ2-1; D unclear. Per the germline V gene, CDR1 is ENHRY and CDR2 is SYGVKD. The length of the CDR3 is 12 residues. The ends were cut back, 6 bases at V and 3 bases at J, with 6 bases in the middle. CDR3 protein: CAIRDVYNEQFF. In DNA form, the CDR3 reads TGTGCCATCAGGGACGTCTACAATGAGCAGTTCTTC.

Note on this clonotype: A much larger clone differs by one base, so this may be a read error. The CDR3 carries no conserved terminal phenylalanine or tryptophan, so it likely arises from a read error. The rearrangement uses TRBV10-3 and TRBJ2-1; D not certain. This CDR3 has 13 amino acids. V shed 4 bases and J shed 5 bases, with 9 bases lying between them. Germline lookup yields CDR1 ENHRY and CDR2 SYGVKD. The CDR3 region has the DNA TGTGCCATCAGTGTCTACGGTAACAATGAGCAGTTCCTC. It specifies CAISVYGNNEQFL.

In this sample, this clonotype turned up many times. The chain combines TRBV27 with TRBJ2-1; 8 nucleotides match TRBD1. The V gene end was trimmed by 2 bases and the J gene end by 2 bases; junction bases not matched to a gene: 5. Germline V gene data show CDR1 as MNHEY and CDR2 as SMNVEV (reference sequence). This CDR3 region has 16 residues. CDR3 residues: CASSLMTQGAYNEQFF. The CDR3 DNA reads TGTGCCAGCAGTTTAATGACACAGGGGGCCTACAATGAGCAGTTCTTC.

This clonotype was seen many times. This chain connects TRBV12-3 or TRBV12-4 to TRBJ1-5, with D unresolved. V lost 3 bases to trimming and J lost 6 bases, with 3 bases between them. The CDR3 covers 11 residues. Here the CDR3 DNA reads TGTGCCAGCAGTTTCGGTCAGCCCCAGCATTTT. It yields the protein CASSFGQPQHF.

This clonotype was counted ten times or more. The rearrangement links TRBV7-9 to TRBJ2-3; 7 bases fit TRBD1. CDR3 length equals 14 residues. Germline loops: CDR1 SEHNR, CDR2 FQNEAQ (reference sequence). The V segment lost 5 bases and the J segment 9 bases; nucleotides outside the gene matches: 11. The CDR3 spells CASSPPFETGTQYF. The CDR3 coding sequence is TGTGCCAGCAGCCCCCCGTTTGAGACAGGGACGCAGTATTTT.

This clonotype has at least ten counts. The chain couples TRBV24-1 to TRBJ2-1, with TRBD2 matching 11 bases. Germline trimming cut 2 bases from V and 5 bases from J; bases unmatched to any gene: 7. The CDR3 extends over 17 amino acids. CDR1 is KGHDR and CDR2 is SFDVKD in the germline V gene. The CDR3 sequence is CATSDSSTSGDHNEQFF. The CDR3 nucleotides read TGTGCCACCAGTGATTCCTCGACTAGCGGGGATCACAATGAGCAGTTCTTC.

Concerning this clonotype itself: A much larger clone is a single base away; this may be a read error. The rearrangement uses TRBV28 and TRBJ2-4; D perhaps matches TRBD1 (5 bases). V was clipped by 2 bases and J by 6 bases, with 11 bases between them. From germline, CDR1 is MDHEN and CDR2 SYDVKM. This CDR3 contains 14 residues. The CDR3: CASSLPGPPNIQYF. In DNA, the CDR3 is TGTGCCAGCAGTTTACCAGGGCCCCCAAACATTCAGTACTTC.

In this sample, this clonotype turned up a few times. The rearrangement links TRBV30 to TRBJ2-7; TRBD2 matches at 8 bases. Trimming cost V 7 bases and J 3 bases; bases outside gene matches: 8. Per germline, CDR1 GTSNPN and CDR2 SVGIG (reference sequence). The CDR3 extends over 13 amino acids. In nucleotides, the CDR3 is TGTGCCTCAATAGATAGCGGGAACTACGAGCAGTACTTC. Protein product: CASIDSGNYEQYF.

This clonotype counts as medium-sized. This chain links TRBV3-1 with TRBJ2-7, with TRBD1 as a possible D gene (5 bases). Trimming stripped 4 bases from V and 0 bases from J, with 10 bases between. The CDR3 sequence is 14 residues long. Germline CDR1 LGHDT, CDR2 YNNKEL (reference sequence). The CDR3, as DNA: TGTGCCAGCAGCCGTTCAGGGTTCTCCTACGAGCAGTACTTC. Its translation is CASSRSGFSYEQYF.

In its sample, this clonotype was seen many times. The chain couples TRBV6-5 to TRBJ2-1; D is ambiguous. Trimming shortened V by 0 bases and J by 4 bases, and 7 bases separated the two germline ends. The CDR3 has 14 residues. Per the germline V gene, CDR1 is MNHEY and CDR2 is SVGAGI. CDR3 sequence: CASSYSPKYNEQFF. CDR3 in DNA: TGTGCCAGCAGTTACTCTCCGAAATACAATGAGCAGTTCTTC.